This TCR beta chain was captured in a study of T cell responses to AZD1222 COVID-19 vaccine. Whole-study context: Analyses pooled second doses at about 4 or about 12 weeks.

Regarding this clone: The antigen is undetermined.

The data were produced by immunoSEQ multiplex PCR, yet TCRdb's version contains in-frame clones alone and is incomplete. The sample has around 100,000 clones, around 89% seen once. Regarding the study as a whole: The donor group comprised mostly white British people and more females; the analysis possibly underestimated clonal diversity.

In germline, CDR1 is LNHDA, CDR2 SQIVND (reference sequence). Between the trimmed V and J ends, which lost 6 bases and 1 base, there was a span of 9 bases. The CDR3 loop spans 13 amino acids. The chain has TRBV19 and TRBJ1-1; D gene ambiguous. The sequencing here drew on peripheral blood, taken on day 0 of AZD1222 vaccination. The clonotype comes from an adult in good health. The CDR3 spells CASRLLGNTEAFF. Written as DNA, the CDR3 is TGTGCCAGTAGACTACTGGGGAACACTGAAGCTTTCTTT.